This TCR beta chain was captured in a study of beta chain features in type 1 diabetes. Deletions cut 0 bases from V and 0 bases from J, with 9 bases between. From germline, CDR1 is KGHSH and CDR2 LQKENI. CDR3 length: 16 amino acids. Comments on this clone: Its antigen is undetermined.

The isolated RNA, all of it, was reverse transcribed, so expressed TCRB transcripts were what got sequenced. Average reads for naive, central memory and regulatory T cell samples were about 3.57 million. Assay used: immunoSEQ multiplex PCR; TCRdb lists only in-frame clones, some missing. Of more than 50,000 clones listed, roughly three fifths are singletons. Every donor provided one heparinised blood draw, which averaged approximately 100 mL. Broader study findings: Although PCR might favor shorter templates, it would do so equally in patients and controls. VDJ junctions from patients with type 1 diabetes contained fewer insertions and more deletions.

The sequencing input was Tregs from blood. This chain uses TRBV18 with TRBJ2-1; D call uncertain. This TCR was sampled from a young woman in good health. The CDR3 loop is CASSPPGLGSYNEQFF. DNA for the CDR3: TGTGCCAGCTCACCACCGGGCCTTGGCTCCTACAATGAGCAGTTCTTC.